This T cell receptor beta chain came from a study of cytomegalovirus exposure and HLA in healthy donors (TCRdb year 2017). About the study as a whole: In an earlier analysis of several hundred of the donors, around 290 Gb of sequence data and 120 million or so unique TCR beta sequences from about 179 million T cells were reported. To predict cytomegalovirus infection status, the study brought together high-throughput TCR immunosequencing, statistical association of individual TCRs with disease status, and machine learning. In an earlier analysis of a few hundred of the donors, high-throughput TCR beta sequencing was used to judge whether each TCR beta V gene segment behaved as functional or pseudogenic. Every discovery cohort repertoire had been produced on one sequencing platform. Rather than drawing on any new phenotypic data, the later analysis identified candidate immune exposures from TCR beta sequences and the way those sequences occurred across donors. About five DR-DQ haplotypes were handled as single units for association and clustering because linkage in the cohort was strong. In a later genetic analysis, genome-wide SNP genotypes for 398 of the 666 donors were used, and that subset was treated as a discovery cohort. Across 398 genotyped donors of the cohort, an average of approximately 200,000 unique TCR beta nucleotide sequences per donor were sequenced, and around 19% of those sequences were non-productive. Among the roughly 390 genotyped donors, around 81% belonged to the genetic ancestry cluster associated with self-reported Caucasian donors. Both class I and class II loci were covered by HLA typing, at four-digit resolution. The study used immunosequencing to profile the T cell repertoires of under 700 subjects and linked those repertoires to cytomegalovirus serostatus. Alongside the repertoire data, information on donor age, sex, ethnicity and CMV serostatus was compiled. The number of typed donors differed by locus: about 629-630 for A, B, C, DRB1 and DQB1; approximately 520 for DQA1; 606 for DPA1; and some 450 for DPB1. To study patterns of TCR occurrence, a later analysis re-analyzed previously published TCR beta repertoires from 550 to 800 donors and added high-resolution HLA genotyping. The study aimed to test whether cataloging public T cell receptors could reveal signatures of past pathogen exposure. About 280 gigabases of sequencing data and 70 million to 95 million unique TCR sequences made up an early release that covered several hundred HLA-typed donors. A separate validation cohort of roughly 130 different subjects was used in addition to the 666-subject first cohort. Overall study results and their limits: An association between a missense DCLRE1C variant and V-gene and J-gene trimming of TCR beta chains was found in a later genetic analysis and replicated in an independent cohort. Because counts were too low, roughly 17 rarely observed V segments, including chromosome 9 orphons, were left out of the earlier analysis of about 500 of the donors. In an earlier analysis of several hundred of the donors, most TCR beta V segments were observed in productive rearrangements about 87% or about 30% of the time, broadly matching IMGT annotations. The 87-base-pair reads could not distinguish some IMGT-functional V segments, including TRBV6-2 and TRBV6-3, so those segments were excluded. According to a later analysis, parvovirus B19, influenza, CMV and Epstein-Barr virus appeared linked to several top co-occurrence clusters. A further reported finding was that TCR beta sequences accurately predicted the HLA-A and HLA-B alleles for most subjects in the first cohort. In a later analysis, HLA-associated TCR beta chains were found to be more clonally expanded and to have lower generation probabilities than equally common non-associated chains. In a later analysis, 16,951 TCR beta sequences were associated with specific HLA alleles at a false discovery rate of 0.05. The presence/absence analyses assumed that sequencing depth was roughly uniform across donors, and that assumption may not be true. This cohort had only TCR beta chains sequenced, and the lack of alpha or paired-chain data limited which features could be detected. In the study, 150 to 200 TCR beta chains were listed as associated with cytomegalovirus. Across donors, most TCR sequences were observed very rarely, whereas some public TCRs were present in many individuals. Immune exposure information for the cohort was limited to CMV serostatus. The sequencing pipeline was judged likely to have produced a cluster of highly shared sequence variants as a technical artifact. According to a later analysis, most CMV-associated TCR beta chains appeared to be HLA-restricted, and the HLA associations seemed to be driven largely by CMV exposure. In a later genetic analysis, fewer N-insertions in productive TCRs were reported among donors in an Asian-associated ancestry cluster than the roughly 700-donor mean. In vitro tests confirmed that a few of the cytomegalovirus-associated TCR beta chains recognize cytomegalovirus antigens. Assigning TCR associations to individual alleles was difficult when HLA alleles, especially DR and DQ, strongly co-occurred. Linkage disequilibrium might explain the correlated functional status among segregating V segments, but an unknown experimental factor could not be excluded. The authors suggested that the approach could potentially be extended to other disease states and immunological phenotypes. In a later analysis, the rate of TCR association differed among HLA loci, with DRB1 alleles having the most associated TCRs and HLA-C alleles having the fewest. Because HLA typing was unavailable for some donors at each locus, only the typed subset was used in association tests. The classifier was reported to diagnose cytomegalovirus status with high specificity and sensitivity in both the original cohort and the validation cohort.

Libraries were built with the immunoSEQ multiplex PCR assay. The multiplex PCR relied on a mix of 60 forward primers for TCR Vbeta segments and 13 reverse primers for TCR Jbeta segments. Amplification of the CDR3 region of rearranged TCR beta genes was performed with a multiplex PCR assay on genomic DNA. On the Illumina HiSeq System, the amplified TCR beta libraries were sequenced as 87-base-pair reads. As for the authors' bioinformatics: A later analysis tallied around 80 million unique TCR beta chains across the 610 or so repertoires, and 10 million to 11 million of those chains were shared by two or more donors. Raw reads were error-corrected and collapsed into unique sequences by a nearest-neighbor algorithm in which closely related sequences were merged to remove PCR and sequencing errors. To assign V, D and J gene segments, CDR3 sequences were aligned to IMGT reference sequences. Each retained sequence needed at least a six-nucleotide match to both a V gene segment and a J gene segment. A rearrangement was called productive if the CDR3 had no stop codons and remained in frame with V and J, and every other rearrangement was called non-productive. CDR3 was defined according to IMGT convention as the region running from the second conserved V-encoded cysteine to the conserved J-encoded phenylalanine. Sequences without an unambiguous match to a single V gene segment were excluded from the earlier analysis of 450 to 750 of the donors. An earlier analysis of approximately 590 of the donors classified V segments as functional when productive rearrangements were above 56.7% and as segregating when the standard deviation between donors was above 5%. To diagnose cytomegalovirus status from the catalog of TCR beta chain sequences, a statistical classification framework was built. In a later analysis, V and J genes were assigned by comparing TCR nucleotide sequences against IMGT/GENE-DB human TR gene sequences. The TCRdist pipeline was used in a later analysis to assign CDR3 sequences and most-parsimonious VDJ recombination scenarios. In a later analysis, every TCR beta chain was defined by the combination of its CDR3 amino acid sequence and its V-gene family, and reads without a unique V-gene family were dropped. To address suspected cross-contamination and a sequencing artifact, a later analysis removed some 620 highly shared, low-generation-probability nucleotide sequences. In a later analysis, a clonal expansion index was calculated for each public chain from normalized within-repertoire ranks of inferred template counts. In a later analysis, generation probabilities were computed using a VDJ recombination model fitted to out-of-frame rearrangements, and the results were checked against IGoR. In a later analysis, hypergeometric tests were used to score TCR-TCR, TCR-HLA and TCR-CMV co-occurrence, with a repertoire-size bias correction applied to TCR pairs. In a later analysis, false discovery rates were estimated by permuting HLA or CMV assignments 20 times. In a later analysis, co-occurring TCRs were grouped with DBSCAN, and TCRdist sequence similarity was added when clustering was performed within HLA-allele-positive subsets. Repertoires with fewer than 30,000 or more than 120,000 public chains, plus five repertoires with anomalous nucleotide sharing, were excluded from co-occurrence clustering. The clones in this table, taken by TCRdb from immuneACCESS, are in-frame only. Not every clone is retained; where verified, under half of the shortfall comes from an unresolved V gene, and the cause of the rest is unknown. The V and J calls and clone size were taken over from that table, and D and trimming were inferred from the DNA. For this sample there are 100,000 to 150,000 clones; roughly four fifths appear just once. The top ten constitute 7.3% of the sample.

As concerns this clone: The clone's antigen remains unknown. No clone much larger than this one lies a single base away; base qualities are absent.

The cysteine opens and the phenylalanine closes a CDR3 of 15 amino acids. Only the CDR3 portion is preserved as DNA: 45 bases, with reading frame beginning at the first base. In the germline V gene (reference sequence), CDR1 corresponds to MNHEY and CDR2 to SMNVEV. V ends up 2 bases short and J 6 bases short, with an unmatched junction base count of 6. In total, 666 healthy bone marrow donors made up the cohort. Cohort members were all nominally healthy when sampled, although unrecorded immune exposures were likely present. The donor tested CMV seronegative and was one of the 352 seronegative cohort members. Every donor gave a peripheral blood sample, and the peripheral blood mononuclear cells from that sample were used for TCR beta sequencing. The Qiagen DNeasy Blood Extraction Kit was used to extract genomic DNA from the blood cell samples.

The sample consisted of PBMCs. This clonotype was obtained from a male donor in good health and CMV-seronegative. Rearrangement joined TRBV27 to TRBJ2-2, with 7 bases in between that match TRBD2. The CDR3 protein is CASSLKVAGSGELFF. At the DNA level, the sequence is TGTGCCAGCAGTTTAAAGGTAGCGGGCTCCGGGGAGCTGTTTTTT.